The rows below give T cell receptor beta chains drawn from one sample of a study of T cell changes during pregnancy in multiple sclerosis. Generated by immunoSEQ multiplex PCR, the TCRdb table keeps only in-frame clones and is missing some. The sample includes about 38,000 clones, 93% of them seen just once. The sequenced sample was CD8+ T cells from peripheral blood mononuclear cells, obtained in the third trimester of pregnancy. The receptors shown here come from a female donor with multiple sclerosis, enrolled in a pregnancy study. CDR3s include the opening cysteine and the closing phenylalanine or tryptophan. A D gene is named only where the DNA matches it firmly. A clone size is listed for some rows: how often the clone was seen (once, few, many), or a class if it is expanded.

d_call: NA
v_call: TRBV6-1
clone_size: NA
j_call: TRBJ1-2
cdr3_aa: CASSADNFYGYTF
cdr3_nt: TGTGCCAGCAGCGCGGACAACTTCTATGGCTACACCTTC

d_call: TRBD1
v_call: TRBV6-6
clone_size: NA
j_call: TRBJ2-3
cdr3_aa: CASSPDRGRVDTQYF
cdr3_nt: TGTGCCAGCAGTCCGGACAGGGGGCGAGTAGATACGCAGTATTTT

d_call: TRBD1
v_call: TRBV5-6
clone_size: NA
j_call: TRBJ1-4
cdr3_aa: CASSRGQAVSKLFF
cdr3_nt: TGTGCCAGCAGCCGAGGACAGGCAGTGTCAAAACTGTTTTTT

d_call: NA
v_call: TRBV6-5
clone_size: NA
j_call: TRBJ2-1
cdr3_aa: CASSYGERREQFF
cdr3_nt: TGTGCCAGCAGTTACGGGGAGCGCAGGGAGCAGTTCTTC

d_call: NA
v_call: TRBV6-6
clone_size: NA
j_call: TRBJ2-3
cdr3_aa: CASTLNRAETDTQYF
cdr3_nt: TGTGCCAGCACATTAAATCGTGCGGAAACAGATACGCAGTATTTT

d_call: NA
v_call: TRBV9
clone_size: once
j_call: TRBJ1-5
cdr3_aa: CASSASPDQPQHF
cdr3_nt: TGTGCCAGCAGCGCCTCCCCCGATCAGCCCCAGCATTTT

d_call: NA
v_call: TRBV5-4
clone_size: NA
j_call: TRBJ2-2
cdr3_aa: CASSEMVLSTGELFF
cdr3_nt: TGTGCCAGCAGCGAGATGGTTCTGAGCACCGGGGAGCTGTTTTTT

d_call: NA
v_call: TRBV6-6
clone_size: once
j_call: TRBJ2-7
cdr3_aa: CASSYTGETYEQYF
cdr3_nt: TGTGCCAGCAGTTATACAGGAGAGACCTACGAGCAGTACTTC

d_call: NA
v_call: TRBV7-9
clone_size: NA
j_call: TRBJ1-1
cdr3_aa: CASGVLRGRWTEAFF
cdr3_nt: TGTGCCAGTGGTGTGCTCAGGGGACGGTGGACTGAAGCTTTCTTT

d_call: NA
v_call: TRBV4-1
clone_size: NA
j_call: TRBJ2-5
cdr3_aa: CASSQEGGRETQYF
cdr3_nt: TGCGCCAGCAGCCAAGAGGGGGGAAGGGAGACCCAGTACTTC

d_call: NA
v_call: TRBV5-1
clone_size: NA
j_call: TRBJ2-7
cdr3_aa: CASQRDTSYEQYF
cdr3_nt: TGCGCCAGCCAGCGGGACACCTCCTACGAGCAGTACTTC

d_call: NA
v_call: TRBV6-5
clone_size: NA
j_call: TRBJ1-2
cdr3_aa: CASSTEQGDGYGYTF
cdr3_nt: TGTGCCAGCAGTACGGAACAGGGAGACGGCTATGGCTACACCTTC

d_call: NA
v_call: TRBV7-8
clone_size: NA
j_call: TRBJ1-2
cdr3_aa: CASSLGEDSYNYGYTF
cdr3_nt: TGTGCCAGCAGCTTAGGAGAGGACAGTTATAACTATGGCTACACCTTC

d_call: NA
v_call: TRBV14
clone_size: NA
j_call: TRBJ1-1
cdr3_aa: CASSQGSHLNTEAFF
cdr3_nt: TGTGCCAGCAGCCAAGGGAGCCACTTGAACACTGAAGCTTTCTTT

d_call: TRBD2
v_call: TRBV5-4
clone_size: once
j_call: TRBJ2-1
cdr3_aa: CASSLGLAGINEQFF
cdr3_nt: TGTGCCAGCAGCTTGGGCCTAGCGGGGATAAATGAGCAGTTCTTC

d_call: NA
v_call: TRBV4-2
clone_size: once
j_call: TRBJ2-7
cdr3_aa: CASSVQSPSSYEQYF
cdr3_nt: TGTGCCAGCAGCGTTCAAAGTCCCAGCTCCTACGAGCAGTACTTC

d_call: NA
v_call: TRBV21-1
clone_size: NA
j_call: TRBJ1-2
cdr3_aa: CASSTGVRVWYGYTF
cdr3_nt: TGTGCCAGCAGCACAGGGGTGAGGGTTTGGTATGGCTACACCTTC

d_call: TRBD2
v_call: TRBV14
clone_size: NA
j_call: TRBJ2-4
cdr3_aa: CASSPGTSGIAKNIQYF
cdr3_nt: TGTGCCAGCAGTCCCGGGACTAGCGGAATAGCCAAAAACATTCAGTACTTC

d_call: NA
v_call: TRBV27
clone_size: NA
j_call: TRBJ2-1
cdr3_aa: CASSSDLLKFF
cdr3_nt: TGTGCCAGCAGTTCCGACTTACTAAAGTTCTTC

d_call: NA
v_call: TRBV7-8
clone_size: NA
j_call: TRBJ1-1
cdr3_aa: CASSLGPTGDANTEAFF
cdr3_nt: TGTGCCAGCAGCTTAGGGCCTACGGGGGATGCGAACACTGAAGCTTTCTTT

d_call: NA
v_call: TRBV14
clone_size: NA
j_call: TRBJ1-1
cdr3_aa: CASSHPGEAFF
cdr3_nt: TGTGCCAGCAGCCACCCCGGGGAAGCTTTCTTT

d_call: NA
v_call: TRBV4-1
clone_size: NA
j_call: TRBJ1-5
cdr3_aa: CASSPPGGLPQHF
cdr3_nt: TGCGCCAGCAGCCCCCCGGGGGGTTTGCCCCAGCATTTT

d_call: NA
v_call: TRBV6-5
clone_size: NA
j_call: TRBJ2-7
cdr3_aa: CATTRHTYEQYF
cdr3_nt: TGTGCCACCACGAGACACACCTACGAGCAGTACTTC

d_call: NA
v_call: TRBV11-2
clone_size: NA
j_call: TRBJ1-2
cdr3_aa: CASFDSYGYTF
cdr3_nt: TGTGCCAGCTTTGACTCCTATGGCTACACCTTC

d_call: TRBD2
v_call: TRBV23-1
clone_size: NA
j_call: TRBJ2-1
cdr3_aa: CASSLPKSTLAGEYNEQFF
cdr3_nt: TGCGCCAGCAGTCTCCCAAAAAGTACCCTAGCGGGGGAATACAATGAGCAGTTCTTC

d_call: TRBD1
v_call: TRBV5-6
clone_size: NA
j_call: TRBJ1-2
cdr3_aa: CASSLARGDGYTF
cdr3_nt: TGTGCCAGCAGCTTGGCCAGGGGGGATGGCTACACCTTC

d_call: NA
v_call: TRBV5-4
clone_size: few
j_call: TRBJ1-1
cdr3_aa: CASSPDRLQAFF
cdr3_nt: TGTGCCAGCAGCCCCGACAGGCTACAAGCTTTCTTT

d_call: TRBD2
v_call: TRBV5-6
clone_size: NA
j_call: TRBJ2-7
cdr3_aa: CASSLAAAGGYAEQYF
cdr3_nt: TGTGCCAGCAGCTTGGCAGCAGCGGGGGGTTACGCCGAGCAGTACTTC

d_call: NA
v_call: TRBV9
clone_size: NA
j_call: TRBJ2-4
cdr3_aa: CASSVDSGNIQYF
cdr3_nt: TGTGCCAGCAGCGTAGACAGCGGGAACATTCAGTACTTC

d_call: TRBD1
v_call: TRBV6-4
clone_size: NA
j_call: TRBJ2-4
cdr3_aa: CAKRAETGICAKNIQYF
cdr3_nt: TGTGCCAAAAGGGCCGAGACAGGGATCTGCGCCAAAAACATTCAGTACTTC

d_call: NA
v_call: TRBV4-1
clone_size: NA
j_call: TRBJ1-6
cdr3_aa: CASSQGTYNSPLHF
cdr3_nt: TGCGCCAGCAGCCAAGGTACCTATAATTCACCCCTCCACTTT

d_call: TRBD1
v_call: TRBV15
clone_size: NA
j_call: TRBJ2-7
cdr3_aa: CATTDRGGSYEQYF
cdr3_nt: TGTGCCACCACCGACAGGGGGGGGTCCTACGAGCAGTACTTC

d_call: TRBD2
v_call: TRBV11-2
clone_size: NA
j_call: TRBJ2-5
cdr3_aa: CASSLGAGEPKTQYF
cdr3_nt: TGTGCCAGCAGCTTAGGGGCGGGGGAGCCGAAGACCCAGTACTTC

d_call: NA
v_call: TRBV7-9
clone_size: NA
j_call: TRBJ2-6
cdr3_aa: CASSPGRSGANVLTF
cdr3_nt: TGTGCCAGCAGCCCGGGGAGGTCTGGGGCCAACGTCCTGACTTTC

d_call: TRBD1
v_call: TRBV5-6
clone_size: NA
j_call: TRBJ1-1
cdr3_aa: CASSPTGTGEPFF
cdr3_nt: TGTGCCAGCAGCCCGACCGGGACAGGAGAACCTTTCTTT

d_call: NA
v_call: TRBV21-1
clone_size: once
j_call: TRBJ1-5
cdr3_aa: CASSICHRGTDNQPQHF
cdr3_nt: TGTGCCAGCAGCATTTGTCACAGGGGGACAGATAATCAGCCCCAGCATTTT

d_call: NA
v_call: TRBV28
clone_size: NA
j_call: TRBJ1-2
cdr3_aa: CASSFSIAIPDSFYGYTF
cdr3_nt: TGTGCCAGCAGTTTCTCAATCGCTATCCCGGACAGTTTCTATGGCTACACCTTC

d_call: NA
v_call: TRBV27
clone_size: NA
j_call: TRBJ1-1
cdr3_aa: CASSLSTWAKDTEAFF
cdr3_nt: TGTGCCAGCAGTTTGAGCACTTGGGCGAAAGACACTGAAGCTTTCTTT

d_call: TRBD2
v_call: TRBV27
clone_size: NA
j_call: TRBJ2-1
cdr3_aa: CASSERGPPYNEQFF
cdr3_nt: TGTGCCAGCAGCGAGCGGGGTCCCCCCTACAATGAGCAGTTCTTC

d_call: TRBD1
v_call: TRBV4-1
clone_size: NA
j_call: TRBJ1-4
cdr3_aa: CASSQDRGNEKLFF
cdr3_nt: TGCGCCAGCAGCCAGGACAGGGGAAATGAAAAACTGTTTTTT

d_call: NA
v_call: TRBV7-8
clone_size: once
j_call: TRBJ1-6
cdr3_aa: CASSLEEDRGSPLHF
cdr3_nt: TGTGCCAGCAGCTTAGAAGAAGATAGGGGTTCACCCCTCCACTTT

d_call: NA
v_call: TRBV10-3
clone_size: NA
j_call: TRBJ2-3
cdr3_aa: CAIRGGTDTQYF
cdr3_nt: TGTGCCATTCGGGGTGGCACAGATACGCAGTATTTT

d_call: NA
v_call: TRBV6-5
clone_size: NA
j_call: TRBJ2-5
cdr3_aa: CASSYGPRETQYF
cdr3_nt: TGTGCCAGCAGTTACGGCCCGAGGGAGACCCAGTACTTC

d_call: TRBD1
v_call: TRBV27
clone_size: once
j_call: TRBJ2-5
cdr3_aa: CASSLLRGPKETQYF
cdr3_nt: TGTGCCAGCAGTTTGCTCAGGGGGCCTAAAGAGACCCAGTACTTC

d_call: TRBD2
v_call: TRBV13
clone_size: NA
j_call: TRBJ2-3
cdr3_aa: CASRTGRGGVDTQYF
cdr3_nt: TGTGCCAGCAGGACGGGGCGGGGGGGTGTAGATACGCAGTATTTT

d_call: NA
v_call: TRBV11-2
clone_size: NA
j_call: TRBJ1-1
cdr3_aa: CASSLVAENTEAFF
cdr3_nt: TGTGCCAGCAGCTTAGTTGCAGAAAACACTGAAGCTTTCTTT

d_call: TRBD2
v_call: TRBV9
clone_size: NA
j_call: TRBJ2-7
cdr3_aa: CASSVGSGGYEQYF
cdr3_nt: TGTGCCAGCAGCGTAGGCAGCGGGGGATACGAGCAGTACTTC

d_call: NA
v_call: TRBV19
clone_size: once
j_call: TRBJ2-7
cdr3_aa: CATSGDSYEQYF
cdr3_nt: TGTGCCACCTCAGGGGACTCCTACGAGCAGTACTTC

d_call: NA
v_call: TRBV19
clone_size: NA
j_call: TRBJ2-6
cdr3_aa: CASSIGAGSGANVLTF
cdr3_nt: TGTGCCAGTAGTATTGGTGCAGGATCTGGGGCCAACGTCCTGACTTTC

d_call: TRBD1
v_call: TRBV11-3
clone_size: NA
j_call: TRBJ2-7
cdr3_aa: CASSLVGQGRLNEQYF
cdr3_nt: TGTGCCAGCAGCTTAGTTGGACAGGGAAGACTTAACGAGCAGTACTTC

d_call: TRBD1
v_call: TRBV29-1
clone_size: NA
j_call: TRBJ1-2
cdr3_aa: CSVDDREGGYTF
cdr3_nt: TGCAGCGTTGACGACAGGGAAGGTGGCTACACCTTC

d_call: NA
v_call: TRBV19
clone_size: NA
j_call: TRBJ1-1
cdr3_aa: CASSDTGNTEAFF
cdr3_nt: TGTGCCAGTTCTGACACGGGAAACACTGAAGCTTTCTTT

d_call: TRBD1
v_call: TRBV27
clone_size: NA
j_call: TRBJ2-1
cdr3_aa: CATTGTVYNEQFF
cdr3_nt: TGTGCCACCACCGGGACAGTCTACAATGAGCAGTTCTTC

d_call: TRBD2
v_call: TRBV4-1
clone_size: NA
j_call: TRBJ2-1
cdr3_aa: CASSPTSGPYNEQFF
cdr3_nt: TGCGCCAGCAGCCCGACTAGCGGTCCCTACAATGAGCAGTTCTTC

d_call: TRBD2
v_call: TRBV27
clone_size: NA
j_call: TRBJ2-2
cdr3_aa: CASKGPAGGAGELFF
cdr3_nt: TGTGCCAGCAAAGGCCCAGCGGGGGGGGCCGGGGAGCTGTTTTTT

d_call: TRBD2
v_call: TRBV7-6
clone_size: NA
j_call: TRBJ2-1
cdr3_aa: CASSPGGFGEQFF
cdr3_nt: TGTGCCAGCAGCCCGGGGGGGTTCGGTGAGCAGTTCTTC

d_call: TRBD2
v_call: TRBV6-4
clone_size: NA
j_call: TRBJ2-5
cdr3_aa: CASSVIAGVQETQYF
cdr3_nt: TGTGCCAGCAGTGTAATAGCGGGGGTACAAGAGACCCAGTACTTC